This record concerns one T cell receptor beta chain sequence. This entry comes from a study of Ad26.COV2.S vaccination and SARS-CoV-2 variants. The overall study: The authors gave Ad26.COV2.S intramuscularly, either once or twice 56 days apart.

Produced via immunoSEQ multiplex PCR; TCRdb's table is partial and in-frame only. The profile shows hundreds of thousands of clones, around 87% of them singletons. V lost 4 bases, J lost 0 bases, and 8 bases lay in between. The CDR3 covers 13 residues. Germline loops: CDR1 SGDLS, CDR2 YYNGEE. Regarding treatment: about 20 received Ad26.COV2.S at low or high dose, single or two shots; 5 received placebo; per-sample allocation not given. After the first vaccine or placebo injection, samples were drawn on day 63. In Boston, an adult donor aged 18-55 years took part. The starting material was peripheral blood, obtained in a trial of Ad26.COV2.S vaccine versus placebo. J is TRBJ2-7 and V is TRBV9, with D maybe TRBD1 (6 bases). The receptor was derived from a person between 18 and 65 years old who received the Ad26.COV2.S COVID-19 vaccine or a placebo. The CDR3 coding sequence is TGTGCCAGCAGCCGAGGGGGCTCCTACGAGCAGTACTTC. Protein: CASSRGGSYEQYF.